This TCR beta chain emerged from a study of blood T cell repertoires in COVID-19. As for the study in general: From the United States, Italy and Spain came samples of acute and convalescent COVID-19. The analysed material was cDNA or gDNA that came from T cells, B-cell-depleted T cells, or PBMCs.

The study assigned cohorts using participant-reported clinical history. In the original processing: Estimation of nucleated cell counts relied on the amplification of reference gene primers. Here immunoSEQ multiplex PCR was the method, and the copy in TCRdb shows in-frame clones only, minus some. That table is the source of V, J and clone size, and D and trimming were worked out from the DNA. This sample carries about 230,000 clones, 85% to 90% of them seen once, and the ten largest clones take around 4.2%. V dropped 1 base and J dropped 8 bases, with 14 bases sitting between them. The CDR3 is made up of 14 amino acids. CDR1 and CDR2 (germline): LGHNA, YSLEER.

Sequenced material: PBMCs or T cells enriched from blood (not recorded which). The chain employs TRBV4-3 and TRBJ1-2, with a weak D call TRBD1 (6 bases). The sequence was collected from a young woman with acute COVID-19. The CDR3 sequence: CASSQGAGEGGYTF. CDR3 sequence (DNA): TGCGCCAGCAGCCAAGGCGCAGGGGAGGGCGGCTACACCTTC.